This TCR beta chain was identified in a study of low-dose radiotherapy and immunotherapy resistance in tumors. Overall study: Intravenous cyclophosphamide at 200 mg/m2 preceded radiation and immunotherapy by one day, every two weeks.

Gene-specific TRAV and TRBV primers were used for first-strand cDNA, covering alpha and beta chains. With a constant-region primer and a V-primer adapter, TCRs were subjected to 20 PCR cycles of amplification. TCRdb processed the reads anew with MiXCR; each CDR3 protein has one entry. The repertoire holds 30,000 or so distinct CDR3 sequences, with about 53% as singletons. The time point is: after trial treatment. Treatment denoted: LDRT plus nivolumab, ipilimumab, low-dose cyclophosphamide and aspirin (RACIN trial). This clonotype was picked up one time. The receptor's source is a male donor with gallbladder cancer. Source: PBMCs, taken after low-dose radiotherapy plus immunotherapy.

In DNA, the CDR3 is TGTGCCAGCTTCGTCGGGGGACACGACACTGAAGCTTTCTTT. Translating gives CASFVGGHDTEAFF. The gene calls are TRBV7-8 and TRBJ1-1; possible D gene TRBD1, 6 bases. The germline gives CDR1 SGHVS, CDR2 FQNEAQ. This CDR3 contains 14 residues. V shed 8 bases and J shed 3 bases, with 16 bases lying between them.